The T cell receptor beta chain described here comes from a study of blood T cell repertoires in COVID-19. Study summary: Whether acute or convalescent, the COVID-19 samples came from the United States, Italy and Spain. Nucleic acid was either cDNA or gDNA, and it came from T cells, B-cell-depleted T cells, or PBMCs.

The V gene lost 2 bases and the J gene lost 8 bases, with 12 bases spanning the gap. From germline, CDR1 is MNHNS and CDR2 SASEGT. This CDR3 has 14 amino acids. In the authors' workflow: By means of reference gene primer amplification, nucleated cell counts were estimated. Profiling relied on immunoSEQ multiplex PCR, and the TCRdb table lists in-frame clones only, not all of them. D and trimming come from the DNA, and the V and J calls and clone size come from that table. The sample gives under 100,000 clones, around 81% of which show up once; around 3.1% is in the top ten. The gene calls are TRBV6-1 and TRBJ2-2, with a possible D match to TRBD2 (5 bases). This clonotype was obtained from a man aged 50-60 years with acute or convalescent COVID-19. Sequencing was done on a sample of peripheral blood. The CDR3 loop reads CASSEIGGAGELFF. For the CDR3, the DNA is TGTGCCAGCAGTGAAATAGGAGGAGCGGGGGAGCTGTTTTTT.